This is a list of T cell receptor beta chains from one sample in a study of T cell clones after liver transplantation. The method was immunoSEQ multiplex PCR; TCRdb's version includes in-frame clones alone and lacks a portion of them. The table has roughly 100,000 clones, around four fifths seen once; the top ten hold approximately 0.93%. The sequenced sample was CD4+ T cells from blood, obtained before liver transplant. These TCRs come from a human donor who received a liver transplant. The CDR3 runs from the conserved cysteine through the conserved F or W. D genes are given only for firm matches. Not all rows give a size; the values are once, few, many and, for expanded clones, a class.

abundance,j_gene,d_gene,v_gene,CDR3aa,CDR3nt
NA,TRBJ1-1,TRBD1,TRBV6-1,CASRAGTVFVAFF,TGTGCCAGCAGAGCAGGGACAGTGTTTGTAGCTTTCTTT
NA,TRBJ2-7,NA,TRBV27,CASSSERWGSYEQYF,TGTGCCAGCAGTTCAGAGAGGTGGGGCTCCTACGAGCAGTACTTC
NA,TRBJ1-1,NA,TRBV5-1,CASSANVGPNKAFF,TGCGCCAGCAGCGCGAATGTAGGTCCGAACAAAGCTTTCTTT
NA,TRBJ2-7,NA,TRBV7-6,CASSGTSSYEQYF,TGTGCCAGCAGCGGGACGAGCTCCTACGAGCAGTACTTC
NA,TRBJ2-1,NA,TRBV25-1,CASSEVIGGEQFF,TGTGCCAGCAGTGAGGTTATCGGGGGTGAGCAGTTCTTC
NA,TRBJ1-2,TRBD1,TRBV6-1,CASSAGTGGNYGYTF,TGTGCCAGCAGCGCCGGGACAGGGGGGAACTATGGCTACACCTTC
once,TRBJ1-5,NA,TRBV5-1,CASSLSTGSNQPQHF,TGCGCCAGCAGCTTGAGCACAGGGAGCAATCAGCCCCAGCATTTT
NA,TRBJ2-4,NA,TRBV19,CASSIDQGGKNIQYF,TGTGCCAGTAGTATTGATCAAGGGGGCAAAAACATTCAGTACTTC
NA,TRBJ2-6,NA,TRBV9,CASSVSGGANVLTF,TGTGCCAGCAGCGTCTCTGGTGGGGCCAACGTCCTGACTTTC
NA,TRBJ2-5,NA,TRBV28,CASSTGDSLGTQYF,TGTGCCAGCAGTACCGGCGACAGCCTAGGGACCCAGTACTTC
NA,TRBJ2-1,TRBD2,TRBV19,CASSIVQRGEQFF,TGTGCCAGTAGTATAGTCCAGCGGGGGGAGCAGTTCTTC
NA,TRBJ2-5,NA,TRBV19,CASRQGQETQYF,TGTGCCAGTAGGCAGGGTCAAGAGACCCAGTACTTC
NA,TRBJ1-3,NA,TRBV5-1,CASSLDLGGGTSGNTIYF,TGCGCCAGCAGCTTGGACCTGGGAGGGGGGACCTCTGGAAACACCATATATTTT
NA,TRBJ2-7,NA,TRBV28,CASSLPPPGEQYF,TGTGCCAGCAGTCTCCCGCCCCCGGGAGAGCAGTACTTC
NA,TRBJ1-1,NA,TRBV7-9,CASSPRRTNTEAFF,TGTGCCAGCAGCCCACGGCGGACAAACACTGAAGCTTTCTTT
NA,TRBJ1-5,NA,TRBV7-2,CASSLRRGDLSQPQHF,TGTGCCAGCAGCTTAAGAAGGGGGGACTTAAGTCAGCCCCAGCATTTT
once,TRBJ2-4,NA,TRBV1,CTSSAGTRDKNIQYF,TGCACCAGCAGCGCCGGGACTCGTGACAAAAACATTCAGTACTTC
NA,TRBJ2-1,TRBD1,TRBV15,CATSRPGQGLFF,TGTGCCACCAGCAGACCGGGACAGGGACTATTCTTC
NA,TRBJ2-1,TRBD1,TRBV6-5,CASRPGQGTNNEQFF,TGTGCCAGCAGACCCGGACAGGGTACCAACAATGAGCAGTTCTTC
NA,TRBJ2-1,TRBD2,TRBV18,CASSPLPGTSGGVNEQFF,TGTGCCAGCTCACCGCTTCCCGGGACTAGCGGGGGGGTGAATGAGCAGTTCTTC
NA,TRBJ1-1,NA,TRBV6-6,CASTSNRLSGTEAFF,TGTGCCAGCACCTCCAATCGGCTTTCCGGCACTGAAGCTTTCTTT
NA,TRBJ2-1,NA,TRBV11-1,CASSLMNRGEQFF,TGTGCCAGCAGCTTAATGAATCGGGGGGAGCAGTTCTTC
NA,TRBJ1-1,TRBD1,TRBV7-9,CASSARRQGGFFRTEAFF,TGTGCCAGCAGCGCAAGAAGACAGGGTGGATTTTTTAGGACTGAAGCTTTCTTT
NA,TRBJ2-7,NA,TRBV10-1,CASSSDSGYEQYF,TGCGCCAGCAGCTCAGACTCCGGATACGAGCAGTACTTC
NA,TRBJ2-2,NA,TRBV18,CASSPQGLAGELFF,TGTGCCAGCTCACCACAGGGGCTGGCCGGGGAGCTGTTTTTT
few,TRBJ2-7,NA,TRBV5-7,CASSFDYEQYF,TGTGCCAGCAGCTTTGACTACGAGCAGTACTTC
few,TRBJ2-2,NA,TRBV5-4,CASSLSEGAVGGELFF,TGTGCCAGCAGCTTGTCTGAGGGAGCCGTCGGCGGGGAGCTGTTTTTT
NA,TRBJ2-3,NA,TRBV6-1,CASRLKGIADTQYF,TGTGCCAGCAGACTAAAAGGGATCGCAGATACGCAGTATTTT